This T cell receptor beta chain originates from a study of cytomegalovirus exposure and HLA in healthy donors. A multiplex PCR was run with 60 Vbeta primers and 13 Jbeta primers. Data came from immunoSEQ multiplex PCR; TCRdb stores just in-frame clones and leaves some out. The sample lists about 130,000 clones, roughly 17% occurring once. The CDR3 contains 15 residues. Per the germline V gene, CDR1 is SGDLS and CDR2 is YYNGEE. Trimming at V came to 4 bases and at J to 2 bases, leaving 7 bases not matched to a gene. The chain recombines TRBV9 with TRBJ2-7; 9 bases are shared with TRBD2. The receptor was isolated from a female donor in good health and CMV-seropositive. The material sequenced was PBMCs. CDR3 in DNA: TGTGCCAGCAGCAGATCTAGCGGGGAAACCTACGAGCAGTACTTC. It is translated as CASSRSSGETYEQYF.